This section outlines one TCR beta chain sequence together with its context. Its antigen remains unidentified. This sample is drawn from a study of Ad26.COV2.S vaccination and SARS-CoV-2 variants. Overall study context: Ad26.COV2.S arm of COV1001 included the donor. Intramuscularly, Ad26.COV2.S was given either once or twice, 56 days apart.

Study observations and caveats: Spike-specific CD8+ and CD4+ T cell responses reportedly showed substantial breadth after vaccination.

The germline CDR1 and CDR2 sequences are MGHRA and YSYEKL. V was cut by 0 bases and J by 0 bases, with 12 bases left in between. There are 16 residues in the CDR3. The treatment: around 19 received Ad26.COV2.S at low or high dose, single or two shots; 5 received placebo; per-sample allocation not given. It was on day 63 after the first vaccine or placebo injection that samples were taken. Within Boston, the person who donated was an adult of 18-55 years. Profiled with immunoSEQ multiplex PCR; TCRdb holds only in-frame clones, not every one. The top ten clones hold roughly an eighth of a sample with under 550,000 clones, over 75% of them seen once.

The TCR comes from a person aged 18-60 years who received the Ad26.COV2.S COVID-19 vaccine or a placebo. The rearrangement links TRBV4-1 to TRBJ2-7, with D perhaps given as TRBD1 or TRBD2 (5 bases each). Sequencing used peripheral blood, obtained in a trial of Ad26.COV2.S vaccine versus placebo. In DNA, the CDR3 is TGCGCCAGCAGCCAAGATCCCAAGGGGACCTCCTACGAGCAGTACTTC. Translating gives CASSQDPKGTSYEQYF.